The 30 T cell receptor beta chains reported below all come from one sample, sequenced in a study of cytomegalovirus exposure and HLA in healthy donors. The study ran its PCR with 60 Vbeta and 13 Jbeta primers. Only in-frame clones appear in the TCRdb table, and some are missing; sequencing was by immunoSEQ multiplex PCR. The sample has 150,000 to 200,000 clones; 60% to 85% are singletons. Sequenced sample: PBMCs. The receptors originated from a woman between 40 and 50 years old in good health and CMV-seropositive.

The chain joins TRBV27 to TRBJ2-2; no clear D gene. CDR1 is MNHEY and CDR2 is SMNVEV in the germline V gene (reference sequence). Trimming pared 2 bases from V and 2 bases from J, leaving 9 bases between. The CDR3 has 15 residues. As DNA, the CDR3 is TGTGCCAGCAGTTTAAATGCCTATAACACCGGGGAGCTGTTTTTT. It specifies CASSLNAYNTGELFF.

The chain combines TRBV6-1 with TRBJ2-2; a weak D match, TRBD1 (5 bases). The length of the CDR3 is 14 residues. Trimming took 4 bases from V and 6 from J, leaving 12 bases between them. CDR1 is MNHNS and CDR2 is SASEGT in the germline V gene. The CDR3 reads CASSVVRVSGELFF. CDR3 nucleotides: TGTGCCAGCAGTGTAGTCAGGGTATCCGGGGAGCTGTTTTTT.

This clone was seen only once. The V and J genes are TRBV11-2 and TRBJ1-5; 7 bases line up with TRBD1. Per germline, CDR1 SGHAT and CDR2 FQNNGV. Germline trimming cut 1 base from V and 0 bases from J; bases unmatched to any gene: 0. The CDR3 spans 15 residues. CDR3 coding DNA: TGTGCCAGCAGCTTAGGGGACAGTAGCAATCAGCCCCAGCATTTT. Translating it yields CASSLGDSSNQPQHF. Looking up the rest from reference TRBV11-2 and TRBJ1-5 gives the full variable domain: EAGVAQSPRYKIIEKRQSVAFWCNPISGHATLYWYQQILGQGPKLLIQFQNNGVVDDSQLPKDRFSAERLKGVDSTLKIQPAKLEDSAVYLCASSLGDSSNQPQHFGDGTRLSIL.

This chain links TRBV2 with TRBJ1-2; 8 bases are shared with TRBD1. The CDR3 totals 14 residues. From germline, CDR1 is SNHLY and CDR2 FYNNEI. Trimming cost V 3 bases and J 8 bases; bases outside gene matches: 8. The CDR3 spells CASSDWQGASGYTF. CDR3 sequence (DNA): TGTGCCAGCAGTGATTGGCAGGGGGCTAGCGGCTACACCTTC.

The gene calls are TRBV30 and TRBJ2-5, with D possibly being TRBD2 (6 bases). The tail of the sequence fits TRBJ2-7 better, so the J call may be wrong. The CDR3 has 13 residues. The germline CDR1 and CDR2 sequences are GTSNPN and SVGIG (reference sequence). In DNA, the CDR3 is TGTGCCTGGAGTGTACGGGGGTCCTACGAGCAGTACTTC. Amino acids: CAWSVRGSYEQYF.

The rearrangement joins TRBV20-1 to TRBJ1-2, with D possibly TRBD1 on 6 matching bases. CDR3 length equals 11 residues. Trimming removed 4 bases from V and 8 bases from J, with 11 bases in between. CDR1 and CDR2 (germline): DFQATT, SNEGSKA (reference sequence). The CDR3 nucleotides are TGCAGTGCTACCCCAGGGGTAGGCTACACCTTC. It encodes CSATPGVGYTF.

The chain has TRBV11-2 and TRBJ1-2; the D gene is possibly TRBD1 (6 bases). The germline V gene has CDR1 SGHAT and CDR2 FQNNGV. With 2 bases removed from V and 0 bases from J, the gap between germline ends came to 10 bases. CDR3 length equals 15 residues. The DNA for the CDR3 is TGTGCCAGCAGCTTAACGGACAGCTCTAACTATGGCTACACCTTC. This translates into CASSLTDSSNYGYTF.

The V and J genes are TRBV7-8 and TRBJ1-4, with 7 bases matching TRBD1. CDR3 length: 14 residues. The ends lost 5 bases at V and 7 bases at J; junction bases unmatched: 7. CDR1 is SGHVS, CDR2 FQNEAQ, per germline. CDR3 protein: CASSLGGRSEKLFF. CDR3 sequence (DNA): TGTGCCAGCAGCCTAGGGGGCCGAAGTGAAAAACTGTTTTTT.

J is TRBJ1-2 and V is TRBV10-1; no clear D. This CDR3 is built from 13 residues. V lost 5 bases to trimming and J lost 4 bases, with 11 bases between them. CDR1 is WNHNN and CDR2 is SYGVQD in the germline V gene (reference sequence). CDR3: CASSPSMSYGYTF. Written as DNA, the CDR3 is TGCGCCAGCAGTCCTTCGATGAGCTATGGCTACACCTTC.

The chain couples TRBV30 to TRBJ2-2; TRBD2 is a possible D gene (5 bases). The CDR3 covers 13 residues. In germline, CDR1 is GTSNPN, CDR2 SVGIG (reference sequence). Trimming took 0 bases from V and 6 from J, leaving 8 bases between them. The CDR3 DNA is TGTGCCTGGAGTGTACTAGGATCCGGGGAGCTGTTTTTT. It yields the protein CAWSVLGSGELFF.

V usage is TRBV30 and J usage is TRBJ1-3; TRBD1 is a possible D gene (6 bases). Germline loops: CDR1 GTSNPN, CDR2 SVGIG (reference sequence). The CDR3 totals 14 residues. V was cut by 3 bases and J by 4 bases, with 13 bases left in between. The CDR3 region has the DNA TGTGCCTGGAGCGACCAGGGGCTCGGAAACACCATATATTTT. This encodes CAWSDQGLGNTIYF.

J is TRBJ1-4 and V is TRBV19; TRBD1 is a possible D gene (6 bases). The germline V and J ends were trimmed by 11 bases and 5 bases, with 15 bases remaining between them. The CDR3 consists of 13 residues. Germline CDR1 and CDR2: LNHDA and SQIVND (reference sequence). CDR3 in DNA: TGTGCCGCCCGTCAGGGGCGGAATGAAAAACTGTTTTTT. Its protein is CAARQGRNEKLFF.

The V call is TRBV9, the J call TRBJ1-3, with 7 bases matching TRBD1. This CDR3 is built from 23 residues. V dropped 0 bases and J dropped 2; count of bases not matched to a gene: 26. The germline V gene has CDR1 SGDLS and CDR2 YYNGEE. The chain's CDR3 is CASSVGGGGDRVNSNYAGNTIYF. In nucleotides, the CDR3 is TGTGCCAGCAGCGTAGGAGGAGGGGGTGACAGGGTAAACTCAAACTACGCTGGAAACACCATATATTTT. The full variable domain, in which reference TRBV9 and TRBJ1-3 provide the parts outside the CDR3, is DSGVTQTPKHLITATGQRVTLRCSPRSGDLSVYWYQQSLDQGLQFLIQYYNGEERAKGNILERFSAQQFPDLHSELNLSSLELGDSALYFCASSVGGGGDRVNSNYAGNTIYFGEGSWLTVV.

CDR3: CASSTQGAQSSGANVLTF. The DNA for the CDR3 is TGCGCCAGCAGCACCCAGGGGGCGCAAAGCTCTGGGGCCAACGTCCTGACTTTC. The chain has TRBV5-1 and TRBJ2-6; TRBD1 agrees at 8 bases. This CDR3 has 18 residues. Per germline, CDR1 SGHRS and CDR2 YFSETQ. The V segment lost 4 bases and the J segment 0 bases; nucleotides outside the gene matches: 9.

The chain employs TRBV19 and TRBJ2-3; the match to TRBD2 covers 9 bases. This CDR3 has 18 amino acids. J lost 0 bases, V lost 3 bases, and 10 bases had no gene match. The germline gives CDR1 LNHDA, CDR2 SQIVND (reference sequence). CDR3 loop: CASSIGLAGSYSTDTQYF. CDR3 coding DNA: TGTGCCAGTAGTATTGGGCTAGCGGGATCGTATAGCACAGATACGCAGTATTTT.

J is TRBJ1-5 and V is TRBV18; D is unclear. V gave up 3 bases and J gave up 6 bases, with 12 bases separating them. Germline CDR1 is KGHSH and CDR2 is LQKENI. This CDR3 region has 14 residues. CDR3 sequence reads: CASSPPQYRQPQHF. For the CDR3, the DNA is TGTGCCAGCTCACCCCCCCAGTACCGTCAGCCCCAGCATTTT.

CDR3 sequence: CASSPGTGIPNEQFF. Here the CDR3 DNA reads TGTGCCAGCAGCCCCGGGACAGGGATCCCGAATGAGCAGTTCTTC. This chain links TRBV7-9 with TRBJ2-1; 9 nucleotides agree with TRBD1. The CDR3 has 15 amino acids. V dropped 5 bases and J dropped 7; count of bases not matched to a gene: 9. The V gene's germline CDR1 is SEHNR and CDR2 FQNEAQ (reference sequence).

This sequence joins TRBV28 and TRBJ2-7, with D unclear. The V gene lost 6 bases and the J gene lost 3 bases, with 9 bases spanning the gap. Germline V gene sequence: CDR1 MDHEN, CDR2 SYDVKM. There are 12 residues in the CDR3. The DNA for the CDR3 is TGTGCCAGCAGCTTACTGAGCTACGAGCAGTACTTC. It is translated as CASSLLSYEQYF.

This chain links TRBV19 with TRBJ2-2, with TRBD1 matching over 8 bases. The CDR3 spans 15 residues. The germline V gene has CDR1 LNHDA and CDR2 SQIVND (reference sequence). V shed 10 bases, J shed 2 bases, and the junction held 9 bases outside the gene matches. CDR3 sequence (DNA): TGTGCCACCGGAACAGGGGGGATAAACACCGGGGAGCTGTTTTTT. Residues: CATGTGGINTGELFF.

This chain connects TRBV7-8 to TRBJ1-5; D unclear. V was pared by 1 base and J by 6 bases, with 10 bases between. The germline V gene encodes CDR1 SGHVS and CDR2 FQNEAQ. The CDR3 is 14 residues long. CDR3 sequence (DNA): TGTGCCAGCAGCTTAGGGGGAGAGGGTCAGCCCCAGCATTTT. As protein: CASSLGGEGQPQHF.

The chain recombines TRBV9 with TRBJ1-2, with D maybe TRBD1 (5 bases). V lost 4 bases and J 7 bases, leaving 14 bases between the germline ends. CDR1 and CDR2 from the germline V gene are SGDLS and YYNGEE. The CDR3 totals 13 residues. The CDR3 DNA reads TGTGCCAGCAGCCGCCCGGGGGTAATTGGCTACACCTTC. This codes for CASSRPGVIGYTF.

CDR3 sequence (DNA): TGTGCCAGCAATGCAGGCTTTGGAAACACCATATATTTT. Translation gives CASNAGFGNTIYF. The gene calls are TRBV2 and TRBJ1-3; D ambiguous. Trimming cost V 7 bases and J 3 bases, with 10 bases left between them. Germline lookup yields CDR1 SNHLY and CDR2 FYNNEI. CDR3 size: 13 residues.

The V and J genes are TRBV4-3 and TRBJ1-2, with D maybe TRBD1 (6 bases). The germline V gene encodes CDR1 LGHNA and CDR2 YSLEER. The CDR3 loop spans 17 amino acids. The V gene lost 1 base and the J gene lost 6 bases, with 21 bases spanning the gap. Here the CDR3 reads CASSQGHFQGQLDGYTF. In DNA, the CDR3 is TGCGCCAGCAGCCAAGGGCACTTCCAAGGACAGCTGGATGGCTACACCTTC.

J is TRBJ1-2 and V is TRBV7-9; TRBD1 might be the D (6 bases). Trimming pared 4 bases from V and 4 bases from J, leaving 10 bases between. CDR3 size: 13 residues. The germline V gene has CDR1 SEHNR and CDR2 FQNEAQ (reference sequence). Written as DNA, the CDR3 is TGTGCCAGCAGCTCCCAGGGGCTCTATGGCTACACCTTC. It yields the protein CASSSQGLYGYTF.

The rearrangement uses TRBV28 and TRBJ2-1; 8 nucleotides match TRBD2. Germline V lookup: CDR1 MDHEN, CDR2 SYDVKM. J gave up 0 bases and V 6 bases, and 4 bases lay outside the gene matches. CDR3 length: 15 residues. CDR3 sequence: CASSRGTSSYNEQFF. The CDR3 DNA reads TGTGCCAGCAGCCGCGGGACTAGCTCCTACAATGAGCAGTTCTTC.

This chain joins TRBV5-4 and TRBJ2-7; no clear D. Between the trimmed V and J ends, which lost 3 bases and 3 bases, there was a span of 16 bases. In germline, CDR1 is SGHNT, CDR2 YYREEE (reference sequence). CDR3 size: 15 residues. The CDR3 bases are TGTGCCAGCAGCTCCCAAAAGCTCCCCCTCTACGAGCAGTACTTC. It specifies CASSSQKLPLYEQYF.

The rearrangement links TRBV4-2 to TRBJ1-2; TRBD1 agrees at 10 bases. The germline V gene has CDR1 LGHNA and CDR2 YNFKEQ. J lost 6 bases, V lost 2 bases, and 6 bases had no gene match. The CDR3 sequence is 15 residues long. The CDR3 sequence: CASSQPRQGAHGYTF. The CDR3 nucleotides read TGTGCCAGCAGCCAACCGAGACAGGGGGCCCATGGCTACACCTTC.

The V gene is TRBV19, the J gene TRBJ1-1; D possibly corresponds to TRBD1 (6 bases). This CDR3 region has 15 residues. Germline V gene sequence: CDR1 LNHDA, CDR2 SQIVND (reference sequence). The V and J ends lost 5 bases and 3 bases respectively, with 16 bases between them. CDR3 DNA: TGTGCCAGTAGTCGGGGGGGGCACTTTGACACTGAAGCTTTCTTT. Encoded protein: CASSRGGHFDTEAFF. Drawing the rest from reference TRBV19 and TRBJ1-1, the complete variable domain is DGGITQSPKYLFRKEGQNVTLSCEQNLNHDAMYWYRQDPGQGLRLIYYSQIVNDFQKGDIAEGYSVSREKKESFPLTVTSAQKNPTAFYLCASSRGGHFDTEAFFGQGTRLTVV.

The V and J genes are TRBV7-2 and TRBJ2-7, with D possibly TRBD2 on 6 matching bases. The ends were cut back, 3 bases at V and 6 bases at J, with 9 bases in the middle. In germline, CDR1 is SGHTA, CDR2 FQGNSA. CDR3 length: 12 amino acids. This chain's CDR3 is CASSFLGGEQYF. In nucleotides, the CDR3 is TGTGCCAGCAGCTTTTTGGGAGGCGAGCAGTACTTC. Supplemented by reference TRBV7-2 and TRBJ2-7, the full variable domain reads GAGVSQSPSNKVTEKGKDVELRCDPISGHTALYWYRQSLGQGLEFLIYFQGNSAPDKSGLPSDRFSAERTGGSVSTLTIQRTQQEDSAVYLCASSFLGGEQYFGPGTRLTVT.

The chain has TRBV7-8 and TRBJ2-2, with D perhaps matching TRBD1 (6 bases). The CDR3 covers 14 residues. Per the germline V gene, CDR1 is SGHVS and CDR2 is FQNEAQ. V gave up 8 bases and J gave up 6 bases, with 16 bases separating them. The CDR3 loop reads CASRRDTAAGELFF. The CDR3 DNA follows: TGTGCCAGCCGCCGGGACACGGCCGCCGGGGAGCTGTTTTTT.